The entry below describes one T cell receptor (beta chain). The limits of the CDR3 on the DNA are not certain, so only TCRdb's listed CDR3 is given. The CDR3 is 18 residues long, counting both termini. The data are from a study of T-cell memory formation after mild COVID-19. Study details: TCR clusters were mostly confined to one donor each.

Each CDR3 protein gets one entry after TCRdb re-called the 5' RACE reads with MiXCR. The sample holds some 350,000 distinct CDR3 sequences, 13% seen once. The chain has TRBV7-5 and TRBJ1-1; the D call TRBD1 from the table was never checked on the DNA. TRBV7-5 is shown as a pseudogene. The material sequenced was PBMCs or a T cell subset sorted from them (not recorded which). The source of this sequence is a man between 18 and 35 years old who had mild COVID-19 (a few samples of this study predate the infection). Cell type and time point are not known. The CDR3 is CISVPEASRTGLDTEAFF.